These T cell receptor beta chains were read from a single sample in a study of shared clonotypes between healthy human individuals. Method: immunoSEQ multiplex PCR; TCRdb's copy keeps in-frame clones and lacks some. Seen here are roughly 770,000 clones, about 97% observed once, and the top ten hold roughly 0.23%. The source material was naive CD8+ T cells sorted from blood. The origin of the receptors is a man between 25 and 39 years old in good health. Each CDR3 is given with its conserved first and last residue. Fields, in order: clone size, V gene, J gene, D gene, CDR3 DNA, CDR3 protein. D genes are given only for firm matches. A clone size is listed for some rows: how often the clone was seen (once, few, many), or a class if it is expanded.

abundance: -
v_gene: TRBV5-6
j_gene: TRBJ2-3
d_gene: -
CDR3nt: TGTGCCAGCAGCTTGAGCACAGATACGCAGTATTTT
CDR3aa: CASSLSTDTQYF

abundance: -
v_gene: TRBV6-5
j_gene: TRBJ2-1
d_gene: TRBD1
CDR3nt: TGTGCCAGCAGTTACGTAGGGGGCCAATATGAGCAGTTCTTC
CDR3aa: CASSYVGGQYEQFF

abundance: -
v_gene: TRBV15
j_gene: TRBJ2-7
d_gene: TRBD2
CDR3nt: TGTGCCACCAGCAGTGGGACTAGCGGGAGGGCCCAGCAGTACTTC
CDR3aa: CATSSGTSGRAQQYF

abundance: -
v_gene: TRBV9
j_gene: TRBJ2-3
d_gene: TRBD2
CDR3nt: TGTGCCAGCAGCGCACCTAGCGGGACATGGGATACGCAGTATTTT
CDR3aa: CASSAPSGTWDTQYF

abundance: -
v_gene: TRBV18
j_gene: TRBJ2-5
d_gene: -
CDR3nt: TGTGCCAGCTCAGGCCGGGAGATGGGAATTAAAGAGACCCAGTACTTC
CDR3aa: CASSGREMGIKETQYF

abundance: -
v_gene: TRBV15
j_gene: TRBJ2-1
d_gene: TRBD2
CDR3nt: TGTGCCACCAGCTCTGGGGAATCTAGCGGGAGGTTCCTAGGTAGTGAGCAGTTCTTC
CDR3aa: CATSSGESSGRFLGSEQFF

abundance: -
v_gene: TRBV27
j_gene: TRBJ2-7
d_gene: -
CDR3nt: TGTGCCAGCAGTTCCTTTGGCGAAAGCTACGAGCAGTACTTC
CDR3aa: CASSSFGESYEQYF

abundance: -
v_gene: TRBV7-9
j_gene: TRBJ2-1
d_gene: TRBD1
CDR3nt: TGTGCCAGCAGGCGACAGGGGAATGAGCAGTTCTTC
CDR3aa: CASRRQGNEQFF

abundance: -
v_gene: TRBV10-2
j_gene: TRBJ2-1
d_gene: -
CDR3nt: TGCGCCAGCAGTGGAAGGGGGTCAGGGTCCAATGAGCAGTTCTTC
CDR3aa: CASSGRGSGSNEQFF

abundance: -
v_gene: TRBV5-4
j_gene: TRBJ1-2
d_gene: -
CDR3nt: TGTGCCAGCAGCTTATACCCGTCTTTGGGGAGTTACTATGGCTACACCTTC
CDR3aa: CASSLYPSLGSYYGYTF

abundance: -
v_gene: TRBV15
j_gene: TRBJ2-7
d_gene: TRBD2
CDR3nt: TGTGCCACCAGCAGTCCGGGACTAGCGGGAGTAACCTACGAGCAGTACTTC
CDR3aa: CATSSPGLAGVTYEQYF

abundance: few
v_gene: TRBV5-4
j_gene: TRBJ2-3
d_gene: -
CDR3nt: TGTGCCAGCAGCTTCCCCTCGGACAGCATCAGCACAGATACGCAGTATTTT
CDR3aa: CASSFPSDSISTDTQYF

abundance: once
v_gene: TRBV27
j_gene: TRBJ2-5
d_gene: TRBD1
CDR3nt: TGTGCCAGCATGTACAGGGGACGAGAAGGAGAGACCCAGTACTTC
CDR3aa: CASMYRGREGETQYF

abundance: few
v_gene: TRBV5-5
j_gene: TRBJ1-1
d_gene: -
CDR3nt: TGTGCCAGCAGCCCGCGAGGGACGGCGAACACTGAAGCTTTCTTT
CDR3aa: CASSPRGTANTEAFF

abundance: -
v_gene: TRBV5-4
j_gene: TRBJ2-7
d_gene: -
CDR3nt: TGTGCCAGCAGCTTTGGTTCAGCGGACTACGAGCAGTACTTC
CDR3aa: CASSFGSADYEQYF

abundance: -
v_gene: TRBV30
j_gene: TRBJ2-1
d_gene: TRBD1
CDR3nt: TGTGCCTGGAGAGGGGGGACAGGCACTTCCTACAATGAGCAGTTCTTC
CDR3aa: CAWRGGTGTSYNEQFF

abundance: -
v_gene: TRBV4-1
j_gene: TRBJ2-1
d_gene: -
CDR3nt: TGCGCCAGCAGCCAAGGGGCTGTGGAGCAGTTCTTC
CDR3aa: CASSQGAVEQFF

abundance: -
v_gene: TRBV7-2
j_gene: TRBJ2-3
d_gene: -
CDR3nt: TGTGCCAGCAGCCTTTGGGACACCAGCCCGACAGATACGCAGTATTTT
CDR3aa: CASSLWDTSPTDTQYF

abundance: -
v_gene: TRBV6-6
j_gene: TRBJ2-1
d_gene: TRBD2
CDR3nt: TGTGCCAGCAGTTACTCGGGGACTAGCGGCCTCAATGAGCAGTTCTTC
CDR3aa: CASSYSGTSGLNEQFF

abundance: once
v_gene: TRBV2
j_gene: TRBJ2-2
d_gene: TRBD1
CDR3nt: TGTGCCAGCTGGGGGACAGGGAACACCGGGGAGCTGTTTTTT
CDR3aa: CASWGTGNTGELFF

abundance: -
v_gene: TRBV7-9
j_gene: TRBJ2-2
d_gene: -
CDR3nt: TGTGCCAGCAAGTCACCGCTAGCGACGAACACCGGGGAGCTGTTTTTT
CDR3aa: CASKSPLATNTGELFF

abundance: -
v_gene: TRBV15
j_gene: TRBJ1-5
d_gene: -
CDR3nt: TGTGCCACCAGCAGAGACCGTGGGGCCAATCAGCCCCAGCATTTT
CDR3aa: CATSRDRGANQPQHF

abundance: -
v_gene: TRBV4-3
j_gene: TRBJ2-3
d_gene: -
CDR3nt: TGCGCCAGCAGCCAAGATTTGGACCCCACAGATACGCAGTATTTT
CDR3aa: CASSQDLDPTDTQYF

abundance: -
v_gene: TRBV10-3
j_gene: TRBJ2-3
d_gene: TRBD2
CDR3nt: TGTGCCATAGGAGGAACGGGAGGGCCTAACACAGATACGCAGTATTTT
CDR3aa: CAIGGTGGPNTDTQYF

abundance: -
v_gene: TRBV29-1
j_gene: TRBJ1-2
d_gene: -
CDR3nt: TGCAGCGACCAAACAGGGTTGGATGGCTACACCTTC
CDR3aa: CSDQTGLDGYTF

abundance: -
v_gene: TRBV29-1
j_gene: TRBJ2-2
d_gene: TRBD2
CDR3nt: TGCAGCGTTGTACTAGCGGGAGTATCCGGGGAGCTGTTTTTT
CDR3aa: CSVVLAGVSGELFF

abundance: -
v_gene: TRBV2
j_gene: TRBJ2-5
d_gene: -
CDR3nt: TGTGCCAGCACCTCAGCGCGGGAGACCCAGTACTTC
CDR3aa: CASTSARETQYF

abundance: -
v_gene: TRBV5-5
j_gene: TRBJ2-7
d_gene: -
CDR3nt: TGTGCCAGCAGCTTGGGACACCAGATCTACGAGCAGTACTTC
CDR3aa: CASSLGHQIYEQYF

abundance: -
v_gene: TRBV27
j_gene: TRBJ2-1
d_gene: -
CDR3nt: TGTGCCAGCAGTTGGCTAGCTATAGATGAGCAGTTCTTC
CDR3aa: CASSWLAIDEQFF